Below, 24 T cell receptor beta chains from the same sample are listed, as sequenced in a study of blood T cell repertoires in COVID-19. Sequencing was performed with immunoSEQ multiplex PCR; in TCRdb, only in-frame clones are kept and a portion is missing. The data show roughly 210,000 clones, roughly 80% seen once. Sequencing was carried out using peripheral blood. The receptors here all came from a woman of 80 years or more with COVID-19, enrolled during active disease.

This chain uses TRBV10-1 with TRBJ2-3; D possibly corresponds to TRBD1 (7 bases). The CDR3 is 17 amino acids. Per the germline V gene, CDR1 is WNHNN and CDR2 is SYGVQD (reference sequence). V was cut by 8 bases and J by 0 bases, with 21 bases left in between. CDR3 coding DNA: TGCGCCAGCGGGGGGACAGCCAACTCCTATAGCACAGATACGCAGTATTTT. Protein sequence: CASGGTANSYSTDTQYF.

This clone was detected only a few times. This chain links TRBV7-9 with TRBJ2-2; D ambiguous. The CDR3 has 12 amino acids. Trimming left V 5 bases short and J 7 bases short, with 8 bases between. Germline V lookup: CDR1 SEHNR, CDR2 FQNEAQ (reference sequence). In DNA, the CDR3 is TGTGCCAGCAGCCGCCTCAGCGGGGAGCTGTTTTTT. Translating it yields CASSRLSGELFF. The complete variable domain, with remaining parts taken from reference TRBV7-9 and TRBJ2-2, reads DTGVSQNPRHKITKRGQNVTFRCDPISEHNRLYWYRQTLGQGPEFLTYFQNEAQLEKSRLLSDRFSAERPKGSFSTLEIQRTEQGDSAMYLCASSRLSGELFFGEGSRLTVL.

This clone was observed once. The chain links TRBV5-4 to TRBJ1-4; the D gene is possibly TRBD1 (6 bases). CDR3 length: 13 amino acids. V was pared by 4 bases and J by 8 bases, with 12 bases between. The V gene's germline CDR1 is SGHNT and CDR2 YYREEE (reference sequence). The DNA for the CDR3 is TGTGCCAGCAGCAGGGGAGGGGGGGAAAAACTGTTTTTT. It encodes CASSRGGGEKLFF.

This clone was detected only a few times. The gene calls are TRBV28 and TRBJ1-1, with D hard to call. V was shortened by 3 bases and J by 1 base, with 6 bases between the two germline ends. The CDR3 loop spans 13 amino acids. CDR1 is MDHEN and CDR2 is SYDVKM in the germline V gene. The CDR3 sequence is CASSFATNTEAFF. The CDR3 DNA is TGTGCCAGCAGTTTCGCTACGAACACTGAAGCTTTCTTT.

The chain couples TRBV6-1 to TRBJ1-1; maybe TRBD1 (6 bases). From germline, CDR1 is MNHNS and CDR2 SASEGT. The CDR3 contains 15 residues. V lost 3 bases to trimming and J lost 4 bases, with 15 bases between them. In nucleotides, the CDR3 is TGTGCCAGCAGTGATCGACAGGCCCGGGGCACTGAAGCTTTCTTT. It translates to CASSDRQARGTEAFF.

CDR3 region: CASSQEQGLGTDTQYF. Here the CDR3 DNA reads TGTGCCAGCAGCCAAGAACAGGGGTTGGGAACAGATACGCAGTATTTT. The chain couples TRBV4-2 to TRBJ2-3, with 7 bases lining up with TRBD1. J was trimmed by 3 bases and V by 0 bases; bases with no gene match: 6. The CDR3 contains 16 residues. Germline CDR1 and CDR2: LGHNA and YNFKEQ.

The chain joins TRBV29-1 to TRBJ1-1; D might be TRBD1 (5 bases). CDR3 length: 13 amino acids. V shed 4 bases and J shed 7 bases, with 16 bases lying between them. Germline loops: CDR1 SQVTM, CDR2 ANQGSEA. The CDR3 loop is CSVGGQGWGEAFF. The CDR3, as DNA: TGCAGCGTTGGTGGTCAGGGCTGGGGTGAAGCTTTCTTT.

This clone is classed as large. This chain uses TRBV7-2 with TRBJ1-4; D remains ambiguous. Germline loops: CDR1 SGHTA, CDR2 FQGNSA. V was cut by 5 bases and J by 6 bases, with 10 bases left in between. This CDR3 is built from 13 residues. The CDR3 nucleotides read TGTGCCAGCAGCCCCCGTCCGTATGAAAAACTGTTTTTT. It yields the protein CASSPRPYEKLFF.

The rearrangement uses TRBV28 and TRBJ1-2; the D is unclear. The CDR3 is made up of 13 amino acids. V was shortened by 3 bases and J by 7 bases, with 12 bases between the two germline ends. Germline loops: CDR1 MDHEN, CDR2 SYDVKM. The CDR3 is CASSFLSQAGYTF. CDR3 sequence (DNA): TGTGCCAGCAGTTTCTTGTCTCAGGCTGGCTACACCTTC.

The chain employs TRBV5-6 and TRBJ2-3, with 7 bases identical to TRBD2. Germline CDR1 reads SGHDT; CDR2 reads YYEEEE. The CDR3 runs to 17 residues. Germline trimming cut 1 base from V and 4 bases from J; bases unmatched to any gene: 12. In DNA, the CDR3 is TGTGCCAGCAGCTTGAACGTCGGGGGGATGCTTCCAGATACGCAGTATTTT. This encodes CASSLNVGGMLPDTQYF.

This clone appeared a few times. The V and J genes are TRBV28 and TRBJ2-1; 16 bases map to TRBD2. V lost 7 bases and J lost 3; bases outside the gene matches: 15. Germline CDR1 and CDR2: MDHEN and SYDVKM. The CDR3 is 20 residues long. In DNA form, the CDR3 reads TGTGCCAGCACTCCAAGACCTGGGACTAGCGGGGGGGCGGGCTACAATGAGCAGTTCTTC. Translated, it gives CASTPRPGTSGGAGYNEQFF.

The chain recombines TRBV5-1 with TRBJ2-3; 11 bases match TRBD2. Germline V gene sequence: CDR1 SGHRS, CDR2 YFSETQ. The CDR3 is 15 amino acids. V gave up 4 bases and J gave up 2 bases; unmatched junction bases: 3. DNA for the CDR3: TGCGCCAGCAGCATTAGCGGGGGGGCCACAGATACGCAGTATTTT. It is translated as CASSISGGATDTQYF.

The CDR3 DNA reads as TGCGCCAGCAGCTCTGAGAGCACTTCAGGGGATACTGAAGCTTTCTTT. Protein sequence: CASSSESTSGDTEAFF. V is TRBV5-1 and J is TRBJ1-1; perhaps TRBD1 as D (6 bases). The CDR3 has 16 residues. Trimming shortened V by 3 bases and J by 5 bases, and 20 bases separated the two germline ends. CDR1 and CDR2 (germline): SGHRS, YFSETQ.

This sequence joins TRBV6-6 and TRBJ1-6; 8 bases align to TRBD1. Germline assignment: CDR1 MNHNY and CDR2 SVGAGI (reference sequence). The V and J ends lost 5 bases and 14 bases, in that order; junction bases with no gene match: 8. The CDR3 runs to 13 residues. The CDR3 region is CASSQGAPASLHF. The CDR3 nucleotides are TGTGCCAGCAGTCAGGGGGCCCCTGCGTCCCTCCACTTT.

The CDR3 DNA reads as TGTGCCAGTAGTACGACGGGACAGGCGTACTACGAGCAGTACTTC. It translates to CASSTTGQAYYEQYF. The chain uses TRBV19 and TRBJ2-7; 8 nucleotides agree with TRBD1. Germline CDR1 and CDR2: LNHDA and SQIVND (reference sequence). The CDR3 runs to 15 residues. V lost 4 bases to trimming and J lost 3 bases; unmatched junction nucleotides: 8.

The chain combines TRBV5-5 with TRBJ1-1; D might be TRBD1 (6 bases). Trimming pared 7 bases from V and 0 bases from J, leaving 16 bases between. Per the germline V gene, CDR1 is SGHKS and CDR2 is YYEKEE (reference sequence). The length of the CDR3 is 15 residues. Written as DNA, the CDR3 is TGTGCCAGCCCCACGGGGGGGGCCTTGAACACTGAAGCTTTCTTT. Translation: CASPTGGALNTEAFF.

The chain employs TRBV30 and TRBJ1-1; D not certain. CDR1 is GTSNPN and CDR2 is SVGIG in the germline V gene (reference sequence). V was shortened by 0 bases and J by 10 bases, with 12 bases between the two germline ends. The CDR3 contains 12 residues. CDR3 in DNA: TGTGCCTGGAGTGTACTACCCCACCTAGCTTTCTTT. This codes for CAWSVLPHLAFF.

The chain has TRBV18 and TRBJ2-1; the match to TRBD1 covers 9 bases. The CDR3 consists of 19 residues. J lost 6 bases, V lost 0 bases, and 15 bases had no gene match. Germline V lookup: CDR1 KGHSH, CDR2 LQKENI. In DNA form, the CDR3 reads TGTGCCAGCTCACCACCCAGACCTAGGGACAGGGAACACCTCAATGAGCAGTTCTTC. This codes for CASSPPRPRDREHLNEQFF.

The V and J genes are TRBV15 and TRBJ1-2, with 7 bases matching TRBD1. Germline V gene data show CDR1 as LNHNV and CDR2 as YYDKDF (reference sequence). V lost 3 bases to trimming and J lost 7 bases; unmatched junction nucleotides: 14. There are 16 residues in the CDR3. The CDR3 reads CATSSNPGQSQAGYTF. In DNA, the CDR3 is TGTGCCACCAGCAGTAACCCGGGACAGTCCCAAGCTGGCTACACCTTC.

This clone has at least ten counts. The chain recombines TRBV5-4 with TRBJ2-3, with D tentatively TRBD2 (7 bases). The V end lost 5 bases, the J end lost 0 bases, and 13 bases lay between the germline ends. Germline V gives CDR1 SGHNT, CDR2 YYREEE (reference sequence). This CDR3 has 15 amino acids. The CDR3 region has the DNA TGTGCCAGCAGTCGCGGGGGCGGGAGCACAGATACGCAGTATTTT. Translated, it gives CASSRGGGSTDTQYF.

The chain recombines TRBV5-1 with TRBJ2-7, with 13 bases fitting TRBD2. V lost 4 bases and J lost 3; bases outside the gene matches: 4. CDR1 and CDR2 (germline): SGHRS, YFSETQ. The CDR3 totals 15 residues. The CDR3 coding sequence is TGCGCCAGCAGCCCGGGGACTAGCGGGGTCTACGAGCAGTACTTC. Its translation: CASSPGTSGVYEQYF.

The genes are TRBV19 and TRBJ2-7, with 11 bases matching TRBD2. Germline V gene data show CDR1 as LNHDA and CDR2 as SQIVND (reference sequence). The CDR3 totals 15 residues. Losses at the gene ends were 4 bases for V and 2 bases for J; bases not matched to a gene: 4. CDR3 coding DNA: TGTGCCAGTAGTACAAATAGCGGGGGGGCCTACGAGCAGTACTTC. Residues: CASSTNSGGAYEQYF.

The chain uses TRBV5-1 and TRBJ1-4, with TRBD1 matching 7 bases. Germline lookup yields CDR1 SGHRS and CDR2 YFSETQ. This CDR3 has 16 residues. V lost 4 bases, J lost 0 bases, and 6 bases stayed unmatched. The CDR3 sequence: CASSPGQIATNEKLFF. In nucleotides, the CDR3 is TGCGCCAGCAGCCCGGGACAGATTGCAACTAATGAAAAACTGTTTTTT.

The V gene is TRBV6-2 or TRBV6-3, the J gene TRBJ2-7; 8 bases fit TRBD1. CDR1 and CDR2 (germline): MNHEY, SVGEGT. CDR3 length: 12 amino acids. V gave up 6 bases and J gave up 5 bases; unmatched junction bases: 3. CDR3 nucleotides: TGTGCCAGCAGCCAGACAGGGGACGAGCAGTACGTC. Protein sequence: CASSQTGDEQYV.